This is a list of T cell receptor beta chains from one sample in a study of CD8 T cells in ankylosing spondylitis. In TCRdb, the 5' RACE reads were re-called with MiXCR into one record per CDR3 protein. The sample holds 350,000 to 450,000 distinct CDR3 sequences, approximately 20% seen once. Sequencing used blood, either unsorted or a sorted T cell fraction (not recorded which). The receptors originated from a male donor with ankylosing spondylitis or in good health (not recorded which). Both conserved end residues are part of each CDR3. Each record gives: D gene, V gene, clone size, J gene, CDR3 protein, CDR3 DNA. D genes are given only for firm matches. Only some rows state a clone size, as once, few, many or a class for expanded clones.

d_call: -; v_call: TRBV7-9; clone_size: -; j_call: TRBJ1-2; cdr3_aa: CASSPGTHYGYTF; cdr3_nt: TGTGCCAGCAGCCCAGGAACCCACTATGGCTACACCTTC
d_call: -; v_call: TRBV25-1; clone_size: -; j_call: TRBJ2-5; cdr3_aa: CASREQETQYF; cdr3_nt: TGTGCCAGCAGGGAGCAAGAGACCCAGTACTTC
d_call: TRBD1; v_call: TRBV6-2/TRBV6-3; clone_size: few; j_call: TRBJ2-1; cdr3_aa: CASRTGPYNEQFF; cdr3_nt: TGTGCCAGTCGGACAGGCCCCTACAATGAGCAGTTCTTC
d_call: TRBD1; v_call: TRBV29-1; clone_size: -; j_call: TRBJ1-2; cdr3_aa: CSVPGGGYGYTF; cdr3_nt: TGCAGCGTACCAGGGGGAGGCTATGGCTACACCTTC
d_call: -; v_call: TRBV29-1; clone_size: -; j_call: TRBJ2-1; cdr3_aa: CSVEAGPEQFF; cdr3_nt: TGCAGCGTTGAGGCAGGGCCCGAGCAGTTCTTC
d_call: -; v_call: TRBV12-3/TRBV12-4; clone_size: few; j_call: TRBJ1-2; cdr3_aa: CASSPPGTGYGYTF; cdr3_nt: TGTGCCAGCAGCCCACCGGGGACGGGATACGGCTACACCTTC
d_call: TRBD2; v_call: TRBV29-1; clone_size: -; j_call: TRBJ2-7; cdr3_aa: CSANSGGAYEQYF; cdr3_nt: TGCAGCGCTAATAGCGGGGGAGCTTACGAGCAGTACTTC
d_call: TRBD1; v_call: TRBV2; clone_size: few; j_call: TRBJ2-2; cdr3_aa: CASSDGTGGSGGELFF; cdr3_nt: TGTGCCAGCAGTGACGGGACAGGGGGCTCCGGCGGGGAGCTGTTTTTT
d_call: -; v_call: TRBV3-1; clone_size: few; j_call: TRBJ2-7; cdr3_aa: CASSQDVTPYEQYF; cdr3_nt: TGTGCCAGCAGCCAAGATGTCACTCCCTACGAGCAGTACTTC
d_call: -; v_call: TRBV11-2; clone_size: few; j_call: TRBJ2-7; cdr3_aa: CASSLVQNYEQYF; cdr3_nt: TGTGCCAGCAGCTTAGTACAGAACTACGAGCAGTACTTC
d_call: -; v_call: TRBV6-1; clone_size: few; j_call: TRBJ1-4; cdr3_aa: CASSPTGLIPDEKLFF; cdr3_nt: TGTGCCAGCAGCCCGACAGGTTTAATACCCGATGAAAAACTGTTTTTT
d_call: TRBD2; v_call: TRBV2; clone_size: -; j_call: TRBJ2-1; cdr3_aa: CANAGGYYNEQFF; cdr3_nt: TGTGCCAACGCGGGGGGTTACTACAATGAGCAGTTCTTC
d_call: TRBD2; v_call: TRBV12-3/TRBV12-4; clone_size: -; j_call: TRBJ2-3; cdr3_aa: CASSLTSEDTQYF; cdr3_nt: TGTGCCAGCAGTTTGACTAGCGAGGATACGCAGTATTTT
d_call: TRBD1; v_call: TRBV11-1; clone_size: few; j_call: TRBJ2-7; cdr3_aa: CASSLVGQGAYHEQYF; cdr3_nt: TGTGCCAGCAGCTTAGTTGGACAGGGGGCGTATCACGAGCAGTACTTC
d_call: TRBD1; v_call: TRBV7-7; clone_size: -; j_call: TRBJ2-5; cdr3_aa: CASSSAGTGTETQYF; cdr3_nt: TGTGCTAGCAGCTCAGCCGGGACAGGGACAGAGACCCAGTACTTC
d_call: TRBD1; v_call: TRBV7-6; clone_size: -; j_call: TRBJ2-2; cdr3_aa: CASSLIGQGTGELFF; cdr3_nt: TGTGCCAGCAGCTTAATCGGACAGGGAACCGGGGAGCTGTTTTTT
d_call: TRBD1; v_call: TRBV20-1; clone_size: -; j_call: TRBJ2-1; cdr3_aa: CSADVDRGYNEQFF; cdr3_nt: TGCAGTGCTGACGTGGACAGGGGGTACAATGAGCAGTTCTTC
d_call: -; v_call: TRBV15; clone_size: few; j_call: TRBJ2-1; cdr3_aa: CATVSGSSVYNEQFF; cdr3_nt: TGTGCCACCGTCTCCGGTTCTTCTGTCTACAATGAGCAGTTCTTC
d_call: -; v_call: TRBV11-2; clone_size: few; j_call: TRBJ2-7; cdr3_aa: CASSLDIGGSSYEQYF; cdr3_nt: TGTGCCAGCAGCTTGGACATCGGGGGTAGCTCCTACGAGCAGTACTTC
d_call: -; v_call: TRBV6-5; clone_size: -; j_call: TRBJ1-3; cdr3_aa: CASSYGLPQVSGNTIYF; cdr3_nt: TGTGCCAGCAGTTATGGGCTGCCCCAGGTCTCTGGAAACACCATATATTTT
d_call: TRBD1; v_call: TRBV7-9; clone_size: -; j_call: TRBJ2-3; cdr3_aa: CASSSSQGASDTQYF; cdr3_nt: TGTGCCAGCAGCTCCTCACAGGGGGCGTCAGATACGCAGTATTTT
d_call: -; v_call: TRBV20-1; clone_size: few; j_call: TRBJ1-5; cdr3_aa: CSASDVPNQPQHF; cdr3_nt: TGCAGTGCTAGTGACGTACCCAATCAGCCCCAGCATTTT
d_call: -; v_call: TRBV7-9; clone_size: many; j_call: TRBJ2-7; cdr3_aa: CASSLSSYEQYF; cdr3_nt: TGCGCCAGCAGCCTGAGCTCCTACGAGCAGTACTTC
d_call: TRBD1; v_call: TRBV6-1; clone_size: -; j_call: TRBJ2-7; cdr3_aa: CASRGRGGDEQYF; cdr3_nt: TGTGCCAGCAGAGGGAGAGGGGGCGACGAGCAGTACTTC